This T cell receptor beta chain was identified in a study of blood T cell repertoires in COVID-19 (dated by TCRdb to the early 2020s). Turning to the overall study: Samples from collaborators originated in the United States, Italy and Spain and spanned both the acute and convalescent phases of COVID-19. The prospective study material was composed of cDNA or gDNA derived from T cells, B-cell-depleted T cells, or PBMCs. Subjects who had been exposed to COVID-19, were actively infected with it, or had recovered from it provided the deeply sampled blood TCRbeta repertoires that made up the dataset. The repertoires were released in a freely available public database intended as a resource for research on the immune response to SARS-CoV-2. Samples were obtained from the ongoing ImmuneRACE study (first 160 participants) and from some 1,200 subjects provided by 6 global collaborators. Sample metadata almost always included a de-identified subject ID, COVID-19 status, age in years and sex. Where available, HLA class I and class II types were obtained from metadata supplied by the sample provider rather than from assay-based typing.

The study at large found these results: The amount of clinical and demographic metadata varied by source and participant and was provided uncurated.

As to this clone: Its antigen is still unknown. No much larger clonotype is one base removed from it; base qualities were not supplied.

The collaborating institutions used their own protocols to collect whole blood in K2EDTA tubes. Collaborator samples were shipped for TCRbeta analysis as frozen whole blood, isolated PBMCs, or DNA extracted from either sample type. Sequences SGHDN (CDR1) and FVKESK (CDR2) are obtained from the germline V gene. From cysteine to phenylalanine, the CDR3 is 15 amino acids long. Only the CDR3 DNA stays, 45 bases, in frame from base 1. Germline trimming amounts to 0 bases on V and 5 bases on J, with 7 as the count of junction bases outside the gene matches. TCRbeta CDR3 regions were amplified from genomic DNA using the immunoSEQ Assay, a bias-controlled multiplex PCR. The paper's processing steps were these. The number of nucleated cells in each sample was estimated from the amplification of reference gene primers within the assay. To quantify the absolute abundance of each unique TCRbeta CDR3 rearrangement, sequence reads were collapsed and filtered. Productive Simpson clonality was computed per sample as the square root of Simpson's diversity index over productive rearrangements. TCRdb re-hosts the immuneACCESS table, in-frame sequences only. Its copies lack some clones; in the studies checked, an unresolved V gene accounts for under half of them, and the cause for the rest is not known. V, J and clone size derive from that table, while D and trimming were established from the DNA sequence. The sample data list approximately 80,000 clones, and around 83% of these were observed just once. Around a quarter of the sample is in the top ten clones.

What was sequenced was peripheral blood. The rearranged chain carries TRBV14 and TRBJ2-7, with TRBD1 matching 7 junction bases. The TCR originated in a human donor in a cohort sampled during active COVID-19. The CDR3 loop reads CASSQETGVRNEQYF. The nucleotide sequence is given as TGTGCCAGCAGCCAAGAAACAGGGGTCCGGAACGAGCAGTACTTC.